The entry that follows covers one T cell receptor beta chain sequence. What it binds is unknown. Germline V gives CDR1 MDHEN, CDR2 SYDVKM. V gave up 6 bases and J gave up 0 bases, with 15 bases separating them. This CDR3 contains 16 residues. Donors comprised healthy HIV-negative adults lacking recent acute infections or vaccinations. These data are taken from a study of shared clonotypes between healthy human individuals. Overall study: Aged 18 to 49, the donors were a couple of women and a few men.

Study observations and caveats: Relative to their counterparts shared across all four donors, non-shared clonotypes exhibited diminished generation probabilities.

200 to 250 ng DNA, approximately 30,000 T cell genomes, went into each sorted-subset replicate PCR. TCRdb's copy holds only in-frame clones and misses some; the assay was immunoSEQ multiplex PCR. Of 2 million to 2.5 million clones in the sample, more than 80% were seen once. The V call is TRBV28, the J call TRBJ1-3; D uncertain. The sample comprised naive CD4+ T cells from PBMCs. The subset denotes: CD45RA+ positively selected. The sequence was collected from a man younger than 30 in good health. Some clones in this sample may be carry-over from other donors' samples. CDR3 in DNA: TGTGCCAGCAGCGCACCTCGACGGTCCTCTGGAAACACCATATATTTT. Its protein product is CASSAPRRSSGNTIYF.